These T cell receptor beta chains were read from a single sample in a study of blood T cell repertoires in COVID-19. Profiled with immunoSEQ multiplex PCR; TCRdb holds only in-frame clones, not every one. Of 270,000 or so clones in the sample, almost 90% were seen once. Sequenced material: peripheral blood. The origin of the receptors is an older woman with COVID-19, enrolled during active disease. The CDR3 runs from the conserved cysteine through the conserved F or W. D genes are given only for firm matches. Rows give clone size only sometimes, using once, few, many, or a class for an expanded clone.

j_call | d_call | clone_size | v_call | cdr3_aa | cdr3_nt
TRBJ1-2 | . | . | TRBV16 | CASSQLAGPYIADSNYGYTF | TGTGCCAGCAGCCAATTGGCGGGACCTTATATAGCAGATTCTAACTATGGCTACACCTTC
TRBJ1-1 | . | . | TRBV3-1/TRBV3-2 | CASSQMVEMNTEAFF | TGTGCCAGCAGCCAAATGGTGGAGATGAACACTGAAGCTTTCTTT
TRBJ1-4 | TRBD1 | . | TRBV19 | CASNLRGQDEKLFF | TGTGCCAGTAACCTCAGGGGGCAGGATGAAAAACTGTTTTTT
TRBJ1-1 | . | . | TRBV5-6 | CASSYGRVAVYTEAFF | TGTGCCAGCAGCTACGGGAGGGTCGCCGTATACACTGAAGCTTTCTTT
TRBJ1-3 | . | . | TRBV7-9 | CASSLTQVGNTIYF | TGTGCCAGCAGCTTGACACAGGTCGGAAACACCATATATTTT
TRBJ2-5 | . | . | TRBV11-2 | CASRPIRGSAETQYF | TGTGCCAGCAGACCTATTAGGGGTTCGGCAGAGACCCAGTACTTC
TRBJ1-2 | TRBD1 | . | TRBV7-9 | CASSSRWDSNNYGYTF | TGTGCCAGCAGCTCGAGATGGGACAGTAACAACTATGGCTACACCTTC
TRBJ1-1 | . | once | TRBV7-2 | CASSLASYSEAFF | TGTGCCAGCAGCTTAGCGTCTTACAGTGAAGCTTTCTTT
TRBJ2-4 | . | . | TRBV7-6 | CASSLGTPLGGRFTKNIQYF | TGTGCCAGCAGCTTAGGAACCCCCTTAGGAGGGCGTTTCACCAAAAACATTCAGTACTTC
TRBJ2-2 | . | . | TRBV7-6 | CASSLGSGGTGELFF | TGTGCCAGCAGCTTAGGAAGCGGTGGCACCGGGGAGCTGTTTTTT
TRBJ1-2 | . | . | TRBV30 | CAWRPRVRNYGYTF | TGTGCCTGGAGGCCCAGGGTGAGAAACTATGGCTACACCTTC
TRBJ2-3 | TRBD2 | . | TRBV29-1 | CSVEESSGGWDTQYF | TGCAGCGTTGAGGAATCTAGCGGTGGATGGGATACGCAGTATTTT
TRBJ1-2 | . | . | TRBV27 | CASSLFGRGLDYGYTF | TGTGCCAGCAGTTTATTCGGCCGGGGATTGGACTATGGCTACACCTTC
TRBJ1-1 | . | . | TRBV18 | CASSPRGAMNTEAFF | TGTGCCAGCTCACCACGGGGAGCCATGAACACTGAAGCTTTCTTT
TRBJ1-2 | TRBD1 | . | TRBV7-6 | CASSPDRGFIYGYTF | TGTGCCAGCAGCCCCGACAGGGGGTTTATCTATGGCTACACCTTC
TRBJ1-1 | . | . | TRBV6-1 | CASSEGQMNTEAFF | TGTGCCAGCAGTGAAGGACAGATGAACACTGAAGCTTTCTTT
TRBJ1-1 | . | once | TRBV7-9 | CASSLEMNTEAFF | TGTGCCAGCAGCTTGGAGATGAACACTGAAGCTTTCTTT
TRBJ1-2 | . | . | TRBV6-2/TRBV6-3 | CASSYRTNYGYTF | TGTGCCAGCAGTTACCGGACAAACTATGGCTACACCTTC
TRBJ1-5 | . | . | TRBV27 | CASGEWGGSNQPQHF | TGTGCCAGCGGTGAGTGGGGAGGAAGCAATCAGCCCCAGCATTTT
TRBJ1-2 | TRBD1 | . | TRBV7-6 | CASSLSQGAEGYTF | TGTGCCAGCAGCTTGAGCCAGGGGGCGGAGGGCTACACCTTC